This T cell receptor beta chain comes out of a study of T-cell reconstitution after alpha-beta-depleted transplantation in children. Findings of the study overall: Newly made T cells mostly supplied T-cell counts and diversity one year after transplant. The study traced high day-60 TCRbeta diversity in some patients to surviving recipient T cells and thymic progenitors. About two months after transplant, alpha-beta T cells reportedly came from several hundred expanded graft clones.

This clonotype has more than one count but fewer than ten. What it binds is unknown. Unique molecular identifiers were built into the TCRbeta library. In TCRdb, the PCR reads were re-called with MiXCR into one record per CDR3 protein. The sample shows around 700,000 distinct CDR3 sequences, approximately 14% of them seen only once. The CDR3 sequence is 17 residues long. The V end was cut by 0 bases, the J end by 0 bases, with 16 bases between. Looked up from germline, CDR1 is SGHRS and CDR2 is YFSETQ. The TCR comes from a girl aged 2-9 years with congenital amegakaryocytic thrombocytopenia, due to receive a stem cell transplant. The sample consisted of PBMCs, taken before TCRalphabeta/CD19-depleted stem cell transplant. The V call is TRBV5-1, the J call TRBJ2-7, with D unresolved. CDR3 bases: TGCGCCAGCAGCTTGGCATCCTTACCCCCCTTCTCCTACGAGCAGTACTTC. It translates to CASSLASLPPFSYEQYF. The variable domain in full, with the rest retrieved from reference TRBV5-1 and TRBJ2-7, is KAGVTQTPRYLIKTRGQQVTLSCSPISGHRSVSWYQQTPGQGLQFLFEYFSETQRNKGNFPGRFSGRQFSNSRSEMNVSTLELGDSALYLCASSLASLPPFSYEQYFGPGTRLTVT.